This is a list of T cell receptor beta chains from one sample in a study of neurological immune-mediated disorders. TCRdb reprocessed the 5' RACE reads with MiXCR, giving one entry per CDR3 protein. The table has about 80,000 distinct CDR3 sequences, 5.8% seen once. Material: PBMCs. The receptor set was obtained from a woman aged 55-70 years with multiple sclerosis. Both conserved end residues are part of each CDR3. The D gene is left open where the match is weak. The size field reads how often the clone was seen (once, few, many) or a class if it is expanded.

CDR3 length: 16; D gene: TRBD2; clone size: many; J gene: TRBJ2-1; V gene: TRBV11-2; CDR3 protein: CASSSRTSGGYNEQFF; CDR3 DNA: TGTGCCAGCAGCTCCAGAACTAGCGGGGGCTACAATGAGCAGTTCTTC
CDR3 length: 14; D gene: TRBD1; clone size: many; J gene: TRBJ1-1; V gene: TRBV5-1; CDR3 protein: CASSFEGQGSEAFF; CDR3 DNA: TGCGCCAGCAGCTTCGAGGGACAGGGCTCTGAAGCTTTCTTT
CDR3 length: 16; D gene: .; clone size: many; J gene: TRBJ2-7; V gene: TRBV7-8; CDR3 protein: CASSLVSLGGPYEQYF; CDR3 DNA: TGTGCCAGCAGCTTAGTTTCTCTCGGGGGCCCCTACGAGCAGTACTTC
CDR3 length: 14; D gene: .; clone size: many; J gene: TRBJ2-4; V gene: TRBV5-1; CDR3 protein: CASSLFQGRNIQYF; CDR3 DNA: TGCGCCAGCAGCTTGTTCCAGGGTAGAAACATTCAGTACTTC
CDR3 length: 15; D gene: .; clone size: many; J gene: TRBJ1-6; V gene: TRBV5-1; CDR3 protein: CASSLGQGWNSPLHF; CDR3 DNA: TGCGCCAGCAGCTTGGGCCAGGGGTGGAATTCACCCCTCCACTTT
CDR3 length: 13; D gene: .; clone size: many; J gene: TRBJ1-3; V gene: TRBV7-8; CDR3 protein: CASSGPYGNTIYF; CDR3 DNA: TGTGCCAGCAGCGGGCCTTACGGAAACACCATATATTTT
CDR3 length: 16; D gene: .; clone size: many; J gene: TRBJ2-2; V gene: TRBV15; CDR3 protein: CATSRDWSANTGELFF; CDR3 DNA: TGTGCCACCAGCAGAGACTGGTCAGCCAACACCGGGGAGCTGTTTTTT
CDR3 length: 15; D gene: .; clone size: many; J gene: TRBJ1-3; V gene: TRBV5-1; CDR3 protein: CASRPGGLGGNTIYF; CDR3 DNA: TGCGCCAGCAGGCCCGGGGGCTTAGGCGGAAACACCATATATTTT
CDR3 length: 11; D gene: .; clone size: many; J gene: TRBJ1-2; V gene: TRBV25-1; CDR3 protein: CASSVGYGYTF; CDR3 DNA: TGTGCCAGCAGTGTGGGGTATGGCTACACCTTC
CDR3 length: 19; D gene: .; clone size: few; J gene: TRBJ2-2; V gene: TRBV11-3; CDR3 protein: CASRKPTSGGAAGPGSCFF; CDR3 DNA: .
CDR3 length: 16; D gene: TRBD2; clone size: many; J gene: TRBJ2-1; V gene: TRBV12-3/TRBV12-4; CDR3 protein: CASRARGGGGGNEQFF; CDR3 DNA: TGTGCCAGCAGGGCTAGAGGTGGCGGGGGGGGTAATGAGCAGTTCTTC
CDR3 length: 12; D gene: .; clone size: many; J gene: TRBJ1-4; V gene: TRBV29-1; CDR3 protein: CSVAGVGEKLFF; CDR3 DNA: TGCAGCGTTGCCGGGGTTGGTGAAAAACTGTTTTTT
CDR3 length: 14; D gene: TRBD2; clone size: many; J gene: TRBJ2-6; V gene: TRBV19; CDR3 protein: CASSIRGEPNVLTF; CDR3 DNA: TGTGCCAGTAGTATCCGGGGGGAGCCCAACGTCCTGACTTTC
CDR3 length: 16; D gene: TRBD1; clone size: many; J gene: TRBJ2-5; V gene: TRBV5-1; CDR3 protein: CASRNGQGRGQETQYF; CDR3 DNA: TGCGCCAGCAGGAACGGACAGGGACGAGGACAAGAGACCCAGTACTTC
CDR3 length: 13; D gene: TRBD2; clone size: many; J gene: TRBJ2-5; V gene: TRBV6-1; CDR3 protein: CASSAQGGETQYF; CDR3 DNA: TGTGCCAGCAGCGCCCAGGGAGGGGAGACCCAGTACTTC
CDR3 length: 14; D gene: .; clone size: many; J gene: TRBJ1-1; V gene: TRBV5-1; CDR3 protein: CASSKDRPNTEAFF; CDR3 DNA: TGCGCCAGCAGCAAGGACCGGCCGAACACTGAAGCTTTCTTT
CDR3 length: 15; D gene: TRBD2; clone size: many; J gene: TRBJ2-1; V gene: TRBV6-6; CDR3 protein: CASCRGGGHTTEQFF; CDR3 DNA: TGTGCCAGCTGTCGGGGCGGGGGGCACACGACTGAGCAGTTCTTC
CDR3 length: 13; D gene: TRBD1; clone size: many; J gene: TRBJ1-1; V gene: TRBV20-1; CDR3 protein: CSAHQGADTEAFF; CDR3 DNA: TGCAGTGCTCACCAGGGGGCGGACACTGAAGCTTTCTTT
CDR3 length: 14; D gene: .; clone size: medium-sized; J gene: TRBJ2-7; V gene: TRBV12-3/TRBV12-4; CDR3 protein: CASSPEDFSYEQYF; CDR3 DNA: TGTGCCAGCAGCCCCGAGGACTTCTCCTACGAGCAGTACTTC
CDR3 length: 15; D gene: TRBD1; clone size: many; J gene: TRBJ1-5; V gene: TRBV5-1; CDR3 protein: CASSLGGTGNQPQHF; CDR3 DNA: TGCGCCAGCAGCTTGGGAGGGACAGGCAATCAGCCCCAGCATTTT
CDR3 length: 14; D gene: .; clone size: many; J gene: TRBJ1-1; V gene: TRBV29-1; CDR3 protein: CSVEGVSVNTEAFF; CDR3 DNA: TGCAGCGTTGAGGGGGTCTCCGTTAACACTGAAGCTTTCTTT
CDR3 length: 21; D gene: TRBD1; clone size: few; J gene: TRBJ1-3; V gene: TRBV7-6; CDR3 protein: CASSTPGGTGETFNSGNTIYF; CDR3 DNA: TGTGCCAGCAGCACCCCCGGGGGGACAGGGGAGACCTTCAACTCTGGAAACACCATATATTTT
CDR3 length: 13; D gene: .; clone size: many; J gene: TRBJ2-3; V gene: TRBV5-1; CDR3 protein: CASSQDSTDTQYF; CDR3 DNA: TGCGCCAGCAGCCAGGACAGCACAGATACGCAGTATTTT
CDR3 length: 14; D gene: TRBD1; clone size: many; J gene: TRBJ1-5; V gene: TRBV27; CDR3 protein: CASSGQGDSQPQHF; CDR3 DNA: TGTGCCAGCAGCGGACAGGGGGATTCTCAGCCCCAGCATTTT
CDR3 length: 15; D gene: .; clone size: many; J gene: TRBJ1-5; V gene: TRBV29-1; CDR3 protein: CSVGTGLGGNQPQHF; CDR3 DNA: TGCAGCGTCGGGACCGGACTGGGGGGCAATCAGCCCCAGCATTTT
CDR3 length: 13; D gene: .; clone size: many; J gene: TRBJ2-7; V gene: TRBV2; CDR3 protein: CASTSGTPYEQYF; CDR3 DNA: TGTGCCAGCACCTCGGGGACCCCCTACGAGCAGTACTTC
CDR3 length: 16; D gene: .; clone size: many; J gene: TRBJ1-4; V gene: TRBV7-2; CDR3 protein: CASSLTHRVPNEKLFF; CDR3 DNA: TGTGCCAGCAGCTTAACCCACAGGGTGCCTAATGAAAAACTGTTTTTT
CDR3 length: 15; D gene: TRBD1; clone size: many; J gene: TRBJ2-7; V gene: TRBV24-1; CDR3 protein: CATSDAGTGVYEQYF; CDR3 DNA: TGTGCCACCAGTGATGCCGGGACAGGGGTTTACGAGCAGTACTTC
CDR3 length: 18; D gene: TRBD1; clone size: many; J gene: TRBJ2-1; V gene: TRBV10-3; CDR3 protein: CAISEPLSGTGRRVEQFF; CDR3 DNA: TGTGCCATCAGTGAGCCTCTCTCCGGGACAGGGAGACGGGTTGAGCAGTTCTTC
CDR3 length: 19; D gene: TRBD2; clone size: many; J gene: TRBJ2-5; V gene: TRBV20-1; CDR3 protein: CSARALGTRLAGTQETQYF; CDR3 DNA: TGCAGTGCTAGAGCGCTGGGGACAAGACTAGCGGGGACACAAGAGACCCAGTACTTC
CDR3 length: 15; D gene: TRBD1; clone size: many; J gene: TRBJ1-1; V gene: TRBV20-1; CDR3 protein: CSARAGTGRDTEAFF; CDR3 DNA: TGCAGTGCTAGAGCAGGGACAGGTCGGGACACTGAAGCTTTCTTT